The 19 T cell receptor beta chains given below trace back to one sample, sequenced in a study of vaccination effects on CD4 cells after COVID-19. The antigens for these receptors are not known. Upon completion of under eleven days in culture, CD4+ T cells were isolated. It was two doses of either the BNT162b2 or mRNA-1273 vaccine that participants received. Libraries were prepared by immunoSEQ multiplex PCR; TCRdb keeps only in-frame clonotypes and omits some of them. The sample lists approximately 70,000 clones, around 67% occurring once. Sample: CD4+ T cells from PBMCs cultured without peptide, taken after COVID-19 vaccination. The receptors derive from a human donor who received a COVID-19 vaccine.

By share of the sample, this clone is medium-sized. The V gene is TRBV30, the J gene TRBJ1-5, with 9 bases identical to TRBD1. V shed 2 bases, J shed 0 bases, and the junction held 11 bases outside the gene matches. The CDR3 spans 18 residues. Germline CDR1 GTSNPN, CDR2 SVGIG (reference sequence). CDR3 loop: CAWSPGTGRTYSNQPQHF. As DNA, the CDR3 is TGTGCCTGGAGTCCCGGGACAGGGAGAACCTATAGCAATCAGCCCCAGCATTTT.

The CDR3 DNA is TGCGCCAGCAGACCACTAGCGGGGGGGATCGAGACCCAGTACTTC. As protein: CASRPLAGGIETQYF. The chain recombines TRBV4-1 with TRBJ2-5; 13 nucleotides agree with TRBD2. J gave up 5 bases and V 6 bases, and 6 bases lay outside the gene matches. CDR3 size: 15 residues. Germline V gives CDR1 MGHRA, CDR2 YSYEKL.

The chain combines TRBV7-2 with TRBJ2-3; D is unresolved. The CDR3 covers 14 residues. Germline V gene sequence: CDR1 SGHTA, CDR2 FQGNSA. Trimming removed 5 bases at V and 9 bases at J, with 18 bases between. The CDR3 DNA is TGTGCCAGCAGCCCCGAGGTCCTAGGAGTAACGCAGTATTTT. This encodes CASSPEVLGVTQYF.

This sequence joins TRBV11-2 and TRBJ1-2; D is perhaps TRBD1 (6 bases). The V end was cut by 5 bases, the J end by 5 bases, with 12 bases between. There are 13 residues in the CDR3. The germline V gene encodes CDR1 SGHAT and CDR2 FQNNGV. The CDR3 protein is CASSLTGLYGYTF. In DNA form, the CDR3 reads TGTGCCAGCAGCCTTACAGGGCTGTATGGCTACACCTTC.

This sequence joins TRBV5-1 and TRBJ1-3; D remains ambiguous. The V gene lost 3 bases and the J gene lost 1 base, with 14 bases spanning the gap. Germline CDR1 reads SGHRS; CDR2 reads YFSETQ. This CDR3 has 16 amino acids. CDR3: CASSSGILRSGNTIYF. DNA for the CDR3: TGCGCCAGCAGCTCGGGTATACTGAGATCTGGAAACACCATATATTTT.

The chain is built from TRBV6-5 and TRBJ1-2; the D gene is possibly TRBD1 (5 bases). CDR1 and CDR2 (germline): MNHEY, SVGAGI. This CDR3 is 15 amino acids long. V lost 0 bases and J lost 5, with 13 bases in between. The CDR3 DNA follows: TGTGCCAGCAGTTACTCTGGGCAGGGCCTATATGGCTACACCTTC. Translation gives CASSYSGQGLYGYTF.

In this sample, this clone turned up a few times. The CDR3 nucleotides read TGCGCCAGCAGCTATACGGGTGGCATCAACGGGGCTGAAGCTTTCTTT. Amino acids: CASSYTGGINGAEAFF. The J gene is TRBJ1-1, the V gene TRBV5-1; no clear D gene. V dropped 3 bases and J dropped 6 bases, with 21 bases sitting between them. The CDR3 consists of 16 residues. Germline loops: CDR1 SGHRS, CDR2 YFSETQ.

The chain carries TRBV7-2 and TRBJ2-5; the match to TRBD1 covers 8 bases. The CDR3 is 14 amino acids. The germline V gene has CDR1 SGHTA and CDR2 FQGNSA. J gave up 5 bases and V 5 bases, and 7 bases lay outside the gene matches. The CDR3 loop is CASSPRTGRETQYF. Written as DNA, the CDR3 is TGTGCCAGCAGCCCCCGGACAGGGCGGGAGACCCAGTACTTC.

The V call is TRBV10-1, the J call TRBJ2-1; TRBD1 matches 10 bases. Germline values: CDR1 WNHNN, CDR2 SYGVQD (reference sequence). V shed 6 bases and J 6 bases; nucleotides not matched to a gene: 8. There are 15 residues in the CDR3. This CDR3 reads CASSPGTGAINEQFF. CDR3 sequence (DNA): TGCGCCAGCAGCCCCGGGACAGGGGCGATCAATGAGCAGTTCTTC.

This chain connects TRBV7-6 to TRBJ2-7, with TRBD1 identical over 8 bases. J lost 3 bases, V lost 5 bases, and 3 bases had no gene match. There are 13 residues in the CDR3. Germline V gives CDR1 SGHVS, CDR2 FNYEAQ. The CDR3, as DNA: TGTGCCAGCAGCCGCGGACAGGGCTACGAGCAGTACGTC. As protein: CASSRGQGYEQYV.

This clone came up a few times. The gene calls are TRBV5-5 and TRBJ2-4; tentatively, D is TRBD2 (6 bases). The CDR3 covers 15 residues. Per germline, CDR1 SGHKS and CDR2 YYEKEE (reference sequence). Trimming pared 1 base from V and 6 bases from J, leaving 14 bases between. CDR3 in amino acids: CASSLIPGGANIQYF. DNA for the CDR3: TGTGCCAGCAGCTTGATACCGGGCGGGGCAAACATTCAGTACTTC.

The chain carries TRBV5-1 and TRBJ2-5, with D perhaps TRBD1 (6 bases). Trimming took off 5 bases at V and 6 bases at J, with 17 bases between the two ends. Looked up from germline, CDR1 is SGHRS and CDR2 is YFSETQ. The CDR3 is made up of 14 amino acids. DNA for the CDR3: TGCGCCAGCAGATTTCAACAGGGCCCCAAGACCCAGTACTTC. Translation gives CASRFQQGPKTQYF.

The CDR3 coding sequence is TGTGCCAGCAGTTGGCCCCTGGGAAAACTGTTTTTT. It encodes CASSWPLGKLFF. This chain connects TRBV5-5 to TRBJ1-4; D is uncertain. Germline CDR1 is SGHKS and CDR2 is YYEKEE (reference sequence). The CDR3 contains 12 residues. V lost 5 bases to trimming and J lost 10 bases, with 12 bases between them.

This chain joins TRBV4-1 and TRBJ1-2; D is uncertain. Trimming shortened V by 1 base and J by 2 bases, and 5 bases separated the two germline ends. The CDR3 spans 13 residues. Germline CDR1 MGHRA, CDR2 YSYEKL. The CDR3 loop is CASSQVLNYGYTF. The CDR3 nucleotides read TGCGCCAGCAGCCAAGTATTGAACTATGGCTACACCTTC.

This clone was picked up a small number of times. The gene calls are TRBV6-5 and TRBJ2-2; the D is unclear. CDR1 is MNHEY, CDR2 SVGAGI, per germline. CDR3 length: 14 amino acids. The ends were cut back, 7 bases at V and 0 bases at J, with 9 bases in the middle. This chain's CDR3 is CASTRTSNTGELFF. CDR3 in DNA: TGTGCCAGCACCCGGACCTCGAACACCGGGGAGCTGTTTTTT.

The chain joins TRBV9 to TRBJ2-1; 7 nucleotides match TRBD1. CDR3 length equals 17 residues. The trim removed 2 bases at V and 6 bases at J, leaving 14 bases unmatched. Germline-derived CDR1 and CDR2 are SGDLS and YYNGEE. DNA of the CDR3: TGTGCCAGCAGCGTTGGAAGACAGGGAGTTTTAACCAATGAGCAGTTCTTC. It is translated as CASSVGRQGVLTNEQFF.

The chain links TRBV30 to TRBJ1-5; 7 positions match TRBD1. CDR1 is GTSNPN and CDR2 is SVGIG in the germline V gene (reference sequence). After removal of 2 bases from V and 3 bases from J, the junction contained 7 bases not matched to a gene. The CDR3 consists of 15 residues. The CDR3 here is CAWSIPGTVNQPQHF. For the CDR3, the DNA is TGTGCCTGGAGTATCCCCGGGACAGTCAATCAGCCCCAGCATTTT.

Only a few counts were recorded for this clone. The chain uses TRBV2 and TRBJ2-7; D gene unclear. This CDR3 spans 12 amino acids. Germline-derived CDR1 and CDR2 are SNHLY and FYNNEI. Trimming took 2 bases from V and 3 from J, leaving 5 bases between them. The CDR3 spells CASSEKGYEQYV. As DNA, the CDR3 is TGTGCCAGCAGTGAAAAGGGCTACGAGCAGTACGTC.

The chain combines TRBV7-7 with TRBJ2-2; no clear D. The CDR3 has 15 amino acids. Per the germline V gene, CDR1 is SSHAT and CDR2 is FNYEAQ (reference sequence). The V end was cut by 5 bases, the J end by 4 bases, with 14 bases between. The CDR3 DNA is TGTGCCAGCAGCCCAGTATCCCGCGGCACCGGGGAGCTGTTTTTT. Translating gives CASSPVSRGTGELFF.